The TCR beta chain described here comes from a study of blood T cell repertoires in COVID-19. In the study overall: Samples of COVID-19 (acute and convalescent) were obtained from the United States, Italy and Spain. Sample material is recorded as cDNA or gDNA derived from T cells, B-cell-depleted T cells, or PBMCs.

Participants were aged about 18 to 100 years from approximately 23 US areas. How the authors handled the data: Reference gene primer amplification yielded estimated nucleated cell counts. Generated by immunoSEQ multiplex PCR, the TCRdb table keeps only in-frame clones and is missing some. For V, J and clone size, that table is used; D and trimming come from the DNA. The sample yields 300,000 to 350,000 clones, 80% to 90% seen once. Deletions cut 1 base from V and 5 bases from J, with 14 bases between. The CDR3 is 15 amino acids. Germline assignment: CDR1 MNHEY and CDR2 SVGEGT. This chain connects TRBV6-2 or TRBV6-3 to TRBJ1-2; D is unresolved. This TCR derives from a man younger than 45 who had recovered from COVID-19. Sequences were obtained from PBMCs or T cells enriched from blood (not recorded which). The CDR3 DNA follows: TGTGCCAGCAGTTACTGGGCAGAGGGCCCATATGGCTACACCTTC. It is translated as CASSYWAEGPYGYTF.